This T cell receptor beta chain was captured by sequencing in a study of shared clonotypes between healthy human individuals. CDR3 length equals 16 residues. J gave up 0 bases and V 0 bases, and 2 bases lay outside the gene matches. CDR1 is GTSNPN, CDR2 SVGIG, per germline (reference sequence). Authors' data handling: Filtering of immunoSEQ junctional sequences could not match full-length read filtering. Some clones are missing from TCRdb's copy, which holds only in-frame ones; the method was immunoSEQ multiplex PCR. D and trimming come from the DNA, and the V and J calls and clone size come from that table. Here the sample spans some 1,100,000 clones, about 80% being singletons.

This TCR came from a man between 18 and 35 years old in good health. Some clones in this sample may be carry-over from other donors' samples. The chain joins TRBV30 to TRBJ2-6; 7 bases are shared with TRBD1. The sequenced material came from memory CD4+ T cells from PBMCs. Subset given: CD45RA-negative fraction. CDR3 DNA sequence: TGTGCCTGGAGTGTACAGGGGTACTCTGGGGCCAACGTCCTGACTTTC. As protein: CAWSVQGYSGANVLTF.